The following is a T cell receptor (beta chain) sequence with its context. Its cognate antigen is unknown. Produced via immunoSEQ multiplex PCR; TCRdb's table is partial and in-frame only. Here the sample spans tens of thousands of clones, approximately 80% being singletons. The CDR3 contains 15 residues. The V end lost 8 bases, the J end lost 1 base, and 15 bases lay between the germline ends. CDR1 and CDR2 from the germline V gene are MNHEY and SVGAGI. Every patient had mismatch repair deficiency by PCR or immunohistochemistry. The TCR-sequenced patients were a few responders to pembrolizumab. This entry belongs to a study of PD-1 blockade in mismatch repair-deficient tumors. The overall study: All were previously treated, progressing patients with approximately 11 mismatch repair-deficient cancer types. Whole-study findings and limits: Tumor-resident clones, often undetectable pretreatment in blood, expanded then contracted after pembrolizumab.

The TCR comes from an adult with mismatch repair-deficient cancer. This material consisted of peripheral blood, taken 44 weeks after starting pembrolizumab. J is TRBJ2-1 and V is TRBV6-5, with D possibly being TRBD1 or TRBD2 (6 bases each). In DNA, the CDR3 is TGTGCCAGCGACCCCACGGGGGCTTCCTACAATGAGCAGTTCTTC. Protein product: CASDPTGASYNEQFF.